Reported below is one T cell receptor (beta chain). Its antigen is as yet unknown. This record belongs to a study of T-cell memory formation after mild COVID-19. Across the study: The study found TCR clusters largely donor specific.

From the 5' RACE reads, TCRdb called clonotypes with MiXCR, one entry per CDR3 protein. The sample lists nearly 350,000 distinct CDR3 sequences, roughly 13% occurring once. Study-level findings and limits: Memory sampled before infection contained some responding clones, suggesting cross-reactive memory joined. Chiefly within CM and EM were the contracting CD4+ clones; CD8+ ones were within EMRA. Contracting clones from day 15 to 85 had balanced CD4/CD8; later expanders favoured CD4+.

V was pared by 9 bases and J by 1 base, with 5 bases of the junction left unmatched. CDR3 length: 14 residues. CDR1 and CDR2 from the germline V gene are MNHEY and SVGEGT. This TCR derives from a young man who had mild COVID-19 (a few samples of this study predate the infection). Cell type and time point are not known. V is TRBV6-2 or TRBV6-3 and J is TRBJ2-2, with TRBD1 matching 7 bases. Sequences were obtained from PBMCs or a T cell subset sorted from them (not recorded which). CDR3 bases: TGTGCCAGTAGGTGGACAGGGAACACCGGGGAGCTGTTTTTT. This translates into CASRWTGNTGELFF.